The clone carrying this T cell receptor beta chain has a single count. Its antigen remains unidentified. Libraries were prepared by immunoSEQ multiplex PCR; TCRdb keeps only in-frame clonotypes and omits some of them. The sample consists of about 120,000 clones, just under 90% of them appearing once. The source of the sample is a study of T cell responses to AZD1222 COVID-19 vaccine. About the study: It was second doses at about 4 or about 12 weeks that were pooled.

The CDR3 sequence is 14 residues long. Germline V gives CDR1 SGHAT, CDR2 FQNNGV. V dropped 3 bases and J dropped 1; count of bases not matched to a gene: 2. Study-wide results and limits: Among AZD1222 vaccinees, only five or six were seropositive at baseline. Repertoires were collected only later (after the peak T cell response had occurred).

Material: peripheral blood, obtained on day 0 of AZD1222 vaccination. This receptor was obtained from an adult in good health. The rearrangement uses TRBV11-2 and TRBJ2-5; 7 bases line up with TRBD1. For the CDR3, the DNA is TGTGCCAGCAGCTTTGGGGACAGCCAAGAGACCCAGTACTTC. It yields the protein CASSFGDSQETQYF.